This T cell receptor beta chain was found in a study of shared clonotypes between healthy human individuals. Overall study context: Each donor contributed plates that comprised three CD4 naive, three CD4 memory, two CD8 naive and one CD8 memory.

This CDR3 region has 15 residues. Trimming cost V 0 bases and J 2 bases, with 8 bases left between them. Germline CDR1 MNHNY, CDR2 SVGAGI (reference sequence). Overall study results and limits: In having few donors, the study represented limited genetic and exposure-history diversity. Around 5.3% of naive CD4 clonotypes were shared across a handful of donors.

To note about this clone: The target antigen is unknown.

Some clones are missing from TCRdb's copy, which holds only in-frame ones; the method was immunoSEQ multiplex PCR. This table has roughly 1.4 million clones, about 98.5% appearing once. The TCR comes from a man aged 30 to 45 in good health. The sequencing sample was made of naive CD4+ T cells sorted from blood. Subset in this sample: CD45RA+ positively selected. The chain employs TRBV6-6 and TRBJ2-1; D uncertain. Here the CDR3 reads CASSYSEGPYNEQFF. CDR3 DNA sequence: TGTGCCAGCAGTTACTCGGAAGGGCCCTACAATGAGCAGTTCTTC.